The 8 T cell receptor beta chains below all came from one sample that was sequenced in a study of T cell repertoires in aging, cancer and after chemotherapy (dated by TCRdb to about 2019). TCR beta rearrangements were amplified from genomic DNA isolated from peripheral blood, not from sorted cells or RNA. For sequencing, an Illumina MiSeq was employed. Using a mixed TRB-A/B primer pool, multiplex touch-down PCR amplified rearranged TRB sequences covering the V, D and J segments. TCRdb trimmed the raw reads at Q25, called clones with MiXCR and kept productive beta chains. Each CDR3 protein appears once, grouped with its most common genes and DNA. A total of some 5,000 distinct CDR3 sequences appear in this sample, around a third of them only once. Together, the top ten hold around 15% of the sample. Sequenced sample: blood. The receptors stem from a human donor with a blood cancer.

V is TRBV6-1 and J is TRBJ2-7; 10 positions agree with TRBD1. Per the germline V gene, CDR1 is MNHNS and CDR2 is SASEGT. The CDR3 sequence is 20 residues long. The V segment lost 5 bases and the J segment 4 bases; nucleotides outside the gene matches: 23. Written as DNA, the CDR3 is TGTGCCAGCAGTTGGGGGCCGTTTGAGGCGGACAGGGGGGGAGAATACGAGCAGTACTTC. Its protein is CASSWGPFEADRGGEYEQYF.

This chain connects TRBV13 to TRBJ1-2; a possible D gene is TRBD1 (6 bases). The CDR3 is made up of 17 amino acids. Germline V gives CDR1 PRHDT, CDR2 FYEKMQ (reference sequence). Trimming removed 5 bases at V and 8 bases at J, with 27 bases between. Here the CDR3 reads CASSLSRSSRLTGGYTF. CDR3 bases: TGTGCCAGCAGCCTCAGTCGTAGCTCACGATTAACAGGGGGCTACACCTTC. The full variable domain, with the rest looked up from reference TRBV13 and TRBJ1-2, is AAGVIQSPRHLIKEKRETATLKCYPIPRHDTVYWYQQGPGQDPQFLISFYEKMQSDKGSIPDRFSAQQFSDYHSELNMSSLELGDSALYFCASSLSRSSRLTGGYTFGSGTRLTVV.

In its sample, this clonotype was seen a few times. V is TRBV6-1 and J is TRBJ1-6; 7 bases line up with TRBD1. This CDR3 is 15 amino acids long. V dropped 6 bases and J dropped 2; count of bases not matched to a gene: 4. Germline-derived CDR1 and CDR2 are MNHNS and SASEGT. For the CDR3, the DNA is TGTGCCAGCAGGACGGACAGGACCTATAATTCACCCCTCCACTTT. Its protein is CASRTDRTYNSPLHF.

The chain recombines TRBV5-5 with TRBJ2-7; 7 bases match TRBD1. Germline V gives CDR1 SGHKS, CDR2 YYEKEE (reference sequence). This CDR3 has 14 amino acids. With V trimmed by 4 bases and J by 9 bases, 13 bases remained unmatched. This CDR3 is CASSLAGTDVWQYF. The CDR3 DNA reads TGTGCCAGCAGCCTTGCCGGGACAGACGTTTGGCAGTACTTC. Supplemented by reference TRBV5-5 and TRBJ2-7, the full variable domain reads DAGVTQSPTHLIKTRGQQVTLRCSPISGHKSVSWYQQVLGQGPQFIFQYYEKEERGRGNFPDRFSARQFPNYSSELNVNALLLGDSALYLCASSLAGTDVWQYFGPGTRLTVT.

The chain combines TRBV12-3 or TRBV12-4 with TRBJ2-7; D not certain. V lost 3 bases, J lost 6 bases, and 18 bases lay in between. The CDR3 contains 15 residues. The CDR3 loop reads CASSFQREASIEQYF. CDR3 in DNA: TGTGCCAGCAGTTTTCAACGAGAAGCCTCAATCGAGCAGTACTTC.

By proportion, this clonotype is large (0.1 to 1%). This chain links TRBV29-1 with TRBJ2-7; TRBD1 or TRBD2 may be the D gene (5 bases each). V lost 7 bases to trimming and J lost 2 bases, with 9 bases between them. Germline CDR1 and CDR2: SQVTM and ANQGSEA. This CDR3 is built from 11 residues. The CDR3 loop is CSAEGPYEQYF. The CDR3 DNA is TGCAGCGCCGAGGGGCCCTACGAGCAGTACTTC.

Here the CDR3 DNA reads TGTGCCAGCTCCCGAGGGGTCGATCAGCCCCAGCATTTT. This encodes CASSRGVDQPQHF. J is TRBJ1-5 and V is TRBV18, with a possible D match to TRBD1 (5 bases). CDR3 length equals 13 residues. The germline V and J ends were trimmed by 6 bases and 5 bases, with 11 bases remaining between them. The germline CDR1 and CDR2 sequences are KGHSH and LQKENI.

The V call is TRBV7-9, the J call TRBJ2-1; the D is unclear. The V gene's germline CDR1 is SEHNR and CDR2 FQNEAQ (reference sequence). The CDR3 sequence is 13 residues long. V lost 1 base, J lost 3 bases, and 4 bases lay in between. CDR3 DNA sequence: TGTGCCAGCAGCTTAGATAACTACAATGAGCAGTTCTTC. Translated: CASSLDNYNEQFF.